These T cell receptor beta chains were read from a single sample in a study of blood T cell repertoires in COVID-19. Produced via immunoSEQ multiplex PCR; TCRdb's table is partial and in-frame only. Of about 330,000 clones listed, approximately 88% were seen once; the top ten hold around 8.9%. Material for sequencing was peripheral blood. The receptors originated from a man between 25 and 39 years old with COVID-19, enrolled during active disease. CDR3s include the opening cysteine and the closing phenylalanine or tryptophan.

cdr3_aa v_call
CASSQGGYGYTF TRBV3-1/TRBV3-2
CSASPQAMNTEAFF TRBV20-1
CASSPSRRGGNSPLHF TRBV7-6
CSVGRREGMEQYF TRBV29-1
CASSARGQGNYGYTF TRBV9
CASSRLGQEGTEAFF TRBV2
CASSDQLAGYEQYF TRBV2
CASSPPRGPYNEQFF TRBV18
CASSDRSSYNSPLHF TRBV19
CASSPRGLATETQYF TRBV18